The clone carrying this TCR beta chain has more than one count but fewer than ten. The CDR3 spans 14 residues. Trimming cost V 4 bases and J 7 bases; bases outside gene matches: 5. Per the germline V gene, CDR1 is ENHRY and CDR2 is SYGVKD. The data were taken from a study of blood T cells in healthy people across ages. Primed by a sample-barcoded 5' primer and a J-beta primer mix, a second PCR proceeded for about 7 to 12 cycles. TCRdb re-called the 5' RACE reads with MiXCR, one entry per CDR3 protein. The repertoire holds about 1.6 million distinct CDR3 sequences, with 34% as singletons. Sequencing was carried out using blood. The V gene is TRBV10-3, the J gene TRBJ2-3, with 10 bases that match TRBD2. The receptor's source is a young woman in good health. CDR3 sequence: CAISATSGLYTQYF. In nucleotides, the CDR3 is TGTGCCATCAGTGCGACTAGCGGGCTTTATACGCAGTATTTT.